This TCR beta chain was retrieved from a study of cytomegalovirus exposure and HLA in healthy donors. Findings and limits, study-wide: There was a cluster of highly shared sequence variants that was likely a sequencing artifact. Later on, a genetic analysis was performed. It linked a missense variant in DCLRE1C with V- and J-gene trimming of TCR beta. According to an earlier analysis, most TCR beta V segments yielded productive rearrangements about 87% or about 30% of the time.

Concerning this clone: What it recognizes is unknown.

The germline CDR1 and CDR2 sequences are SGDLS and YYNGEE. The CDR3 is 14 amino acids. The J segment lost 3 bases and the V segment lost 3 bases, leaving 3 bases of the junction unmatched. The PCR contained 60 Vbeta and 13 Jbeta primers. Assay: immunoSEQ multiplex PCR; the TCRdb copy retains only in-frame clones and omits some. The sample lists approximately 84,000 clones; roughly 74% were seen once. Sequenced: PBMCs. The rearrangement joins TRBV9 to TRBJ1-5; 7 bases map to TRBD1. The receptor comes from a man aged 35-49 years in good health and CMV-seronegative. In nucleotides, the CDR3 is TGTGCCAGCAGCGCGGGGACAGACAATCAGCCCCAGCATTTT. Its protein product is CASSAGTDNQPQHF.